The 10 T cell receptor beta chains below all came from one sample that was sequenced in a study of cytomegalovirus exposure and HLA in healthy donors. Researchers ran the PCR with 60 Vbeta and 13 Jbeta primers. TCRdb's copy holds only in-frame clones and misses some; the assay was immunoSEQ multiplex PCR. The sample holds about 130,000 clones, roughly 80% seen once. The specimen was PBMCs. These TCRs come from a woman aged 50 to 60 in good health and CMV-seronegative.

On this clone itself: Germline is not matched at one junction end, which may reflect a read error. This chain uses TRBV7-9 with TRBJ2-1, with D perhaps TRBD2 (5 bases). The germline CDR1 and CDR2 sequences are SEHNR and FQNEAQ (reference sequence). This CDR3 comprises 16 residues. CDR3 bases: TGTTCCAGCAGCTTAGGGTTGGGAGTCTCCTACAATGAGCAGTTCTTC. Translated: CSSSLGLGVSYNEQFF.

The chain links TRBV5-6 to TRBJ2-1, with 9 bases fitting TRBD2. This CDR3 comprises 15 residues. The trim removed 1 base at V and 2 bases at J, leaving 1 base unmatched. Germline lookup yields CDR1 SGHDT and CDR2 YYEEEE. CDR3 region: CASSLSGRPYNEQFF. The CDR3 DNA is TGTGCCAGCAGCTTGAGCGGGAGGCCCTACAATGAGCAGTTCTTC. Filled out from reference TRBV5-6 and TRBJ2-1, the complete variable domain reads DAGVTQSPTHLIKTRGQQVTLRCSPKSGHDTVSWYQQALGQGPQFIFQYYEEEERQRGNFPDRFSGHQFPNYSSELNVNALLLGDSALYLCASSLSGRPYNEQFFGPGTRLTVL.

The rearrangement uses TRBV6-5 and TRBJ2-1; TRBD2 matches at 11 bases. This CDR3 is 15 amino acids long. V gave up 5 bases and J gave up 5 bases; unmatched junction bases: 5. CDR1 is MNHEY, CDR2 SVGAGI, per germline. CDR3 in DNA: TGTGCCAGCAGTAGAGGGACTAGCGGAAACAATGAGCAGTTCTTC. Residues: CASSRGTSGNNEQFF.

The chain recombines TRBV10-3 with TRBJ2-2; D is perhaps TRBD1 (5 bases). Germline CDR1 is ENHRY and CDR2 is SYGVKD. Trimming shortened V by 10 bases and J by 2 bases, and 17 bases separated the two germline ends. This CDR3 spans 15 amino acids. CDR3 loop: CATVLDRENTGELFF. The CDR3, as DNA: TGTGCCACCGTTTTAGACAGAGAAAACACCGGGGAGCTGTTTTTT.

This chain joins TRBV19 and TRBJ1-2; D is unresolved. The CDR3 length is 13 residues. The germline gives CDR1 LNHDA, CDR2 SQIVND (reference sequence). V gave up 5 bases and J gave up 2 bases, with 9 bases separating them. The CDR3 reads CASSSPRNYGYTF. As DNA, the CDR3 is TGTGCCAGTAGTTCCCCCAGAAACTATGGCTACACCTTC.

CDR3 bases: TGTGCCAGCTCACCGAATTTAGCTAGAGAGACCCAGTACTTC. Translated: CASSPNLARETQYF. The chain employs TRBV18 and TRBJ2-5, with D hard to call. The CDR3 sequence is 14 residues long. V lost 3 bases and J lost 4, with 12 bases in between. Per germline, CDR1 KGHSH and CDR2 LQKENI.

The rearrangement uses TRBV7-2 and TRBJ1-2; D ambiguous. Per the germline V gene, CDR1 is SGHTA and CDR2 is FQGNSA. The CDR3 has 15 amino acids. Trimming shortened V by 1 base and J by 8 bases, and 17 bases separated the two germline ends. The CDR3 bases are TGTGCCAGCAGCTTAGGCGGGTTTTTATCGCGGGGCTACACCTTC. Protein product: CASSLGGFLSRGYTF. Looking up the rest from reference TRBV7-2 and TRBJ1-2 gives the full variable domain: GAGVSQSPSNKVTEKGKDVELRCDPISGHTALYWYRQSLGQGLEFLIYFQGNSAPDKSGLPSDRFSAERTGGSVSTLTIQRTQQEDSAVYLCASSLGGFLSRGYTFGSGTRLTVV.

In this sample, this clone turned up a few times. V and J are TRBV6-5 and TRBJ2-7; 11 bases align to TRBD2. The CDR3 length is 16 residues. CDR1 and CDR2 (germline): MNHEY, SVGAGI. Trimming cost V 0 bases and J 4 bases; bases outside gene matches: 5. The chain's CDR3 is CASSYSASGRRYEQYF. As DNA, the CDR3 is TGTGCCAGCAGTTACTCGGCTAGCGGGAGGCGATACGAGCAGTACTTC.

The genes are TRBV27 and TRBJ2-7; 7 nucleotides align to TRBD1. CDR1 and CDR2 (germline): MNHEY, SMNVEV (reference sequence). J was trimmed by 3 bases and V by 5 bases; bases with no gene match: 7. This CDR3 spans 14 amino acids. As DNA, the CDR3 is TGTGCCAGCAGTGTAACGGGACAGCTCTACGAGCAGTACTTC. Protein product: CASSVTGQLYEQYF.

The chain uses TRBV4-2 and TRBJ1-3; 12 nucleotides line up with TRBD1. The V and J ends lost 3 bases and 3 bases, in that order; junction bases with no gene match: 15. The germline V gene encodes CDR1 LGHNA and CDR2 YNFKEQ. This CDR3 is 20 amino acids long. The DNA for the CDR3 is TGTGCCAGCAGCCAGCCATTAAGCCCGGGACAGGGGGCTTATGGAAACACCATATATTTT. Translating it yields CASSQPLSPGQGAYGNTIYF.